One sample yielded the 19 T cell receptor beta chains listed below, sequenced in a study of cytomegalovirus exposure and HLA in healthy donors. Clones were sequenced by immunoSEQ multiplex PCR, and TCRdb holds only the in-frame ones, with some missing. In the table there are more than 250,000 clones, roughly 88% of which are singletons. Sequencing was carried out using PBMCs. Receptor source: a woman aged 18-29 years in good health and CMV-seronegative.

The chain carries TRBV9 and TRBJ1-1; D may be TRBD1 (6 bases). Looked up from germline, CDR1 is SGDLS and CDR2 is YYNGEE. The V end was cut by 3 bases, the J end by 5 bases, with 14 bases between. The CDR3 is 14 residues long. CDR3 sequence reads: CASSGRTGLTEAFF. DNA of the CDR3: TGTGCCAGCAGCGGGCGAACAGGGTTGACTGAAGCTTTCTTT.

This chain links TRBV9 with TRBJ2-7; tentative D call: TRBD2 (5 bases). The CDR3 covers 16 residues. V was clipped by 4 bases and J by 6 bases, with 23 bases between them. The germline gives CDR1 SGDLS, CDR2 YYNGEE. CDR3 region: CASSRYGVFSSSEQYF. The CDR3 nucleotides read TGTGCCAGCAGCCGATACGGGGTGTTCTCTTCGTCCGAGCAGTACTTC.

In its sample, this clone was seen once. This chain uses TRBV27 with TRBJ1-1; D is undetermined. The CDR3 sequence is 15 residues long. V dropped 0 bases and J dropped 1 base, with 9 bases sitting between them. Germline CDR1 reads MNHEY; CDR2 reads SMNVEV (reference sequence). The CDR3 DNA reads as TGTGCCAGCAGTTTATCCCTCGCCGGGAACACTGAAGCTTTCTTT. Amino acid sequence: CASSLSLAGNTEAFF.

The V gene is TRBV19, the J gene TRBJ1-1; 9 bases are a match to TRBD1. The CDR3 length is 14 residues. Trimming removed 5 bases from V and 5 bases from J; junction bases left unmatched: 6. Germline V CDR1 and CDR2: LNHDA, SQIVND (reference sequence). The CDR3 DNA sequence: TGTGCCAGTAGTGTACAGGGGGCTCGGACTGAAGCTTTCTTT. This gives the protein CASSVQGARTEAFF.

This clone was seen only once. This sequence joins TRBV15 and TRBJ2-7; 8 bases are a match to TRBD1. Germline V gives CDR1 LNHNV, CDR2 YYDKDF (reference sequence). Losses at the gene ends were 1 base for V and 3 bases for J; bases not matched to a gene: 2. The CDR3 sequence is 14 residues long. Here the CDR3 DNA reads TGTGCCACCAGCAGAGCAACAGGGGGCTACGAGCAGTACTTC. It is translated as CATSRATGGYEQYF.

This chain connects TRBV6-1 to TRBJ1-1; 7 bases are shared with TRBD1. CDR3 length: 15 residues. The ends lost 0 bases at V and 1 base at J; junction bases unmatched: 2. Germline V lookup: CDR1 MNHNS, CDR2 SASEGT. CDR3 sequence: CASSEAWDRNTEAFF. Written as DNA, the CDR3 is TGTGCCAGCAGTGAAGCGTGGGACAGGAACACTGAAGCTTTCTTT.

CDR3 in amino acids: CASSFSPIEQYF. The CDR3, as DNA: TGTGCCAGCAGTTTTTCTCCTATCGAGCAGTACTTC. V is TRBV28 and J is TRBJ2-7; no reliable D call. Germline CDR1 reads MDHEN; CDR2 reads SYDVKM. There are 12 residues in the CDR3. The V gene lost 3 bases and the J gene lost 6 bases, with 9 bases spanning the gap.

This clone was observed a single time. The chain joins TRBV11-3 to TRBJ2-7; 8 bases match TRBD2. In germline, CDR1 is SGHNT, CDR2 YENEEA. CDR3 length: 14 amino acids. V shed 4 bases, J shed 3 bases, and the junction held 5 bases outside the gene matches. CDR3 sequence reads: CASSSSREVYEQYF. The CDR3 coding sequence is TGTGCCAGCAGCTCGTCGCGGGAGGTCTACGAGCAGTACTTC.

The chain couples TRBV15 to TRBJ1-5, with 7 nucleotides matching TRBD1. Trimming took 6 bases from V and 5 from J; bases not matched to a gene: 4. This CDR3 region has 13 residues. Germline CDR1 reads LNHNV; CDR2 reads YYDKDF (reference sequence). The CDR3 DNA reads TGTGCCACCAGAGAGGACAGGTATCAGCCCCAGCATTTT. Translating it yields CATREDRYQPQHF. Filled out from reference TRBV15 and TRBJ1-5, the complete variable domain reads DAMVIQNPRYQVTQFGKPVTLSCSQTLNHNVMYWYQQKSSQAPKLLFHYYDKDFNNEADTPDNFQSRRPNTSFCFLDIRSPGLGDTAMYLCATREDRYQPQHFGDGTRLSIL.

The CDR3 region is CASSGTSAETKSSYEQYF. CDR3 DNA sequence: TGTGCCAGCAGCGGGACTAGCGCCGAAACAAAGAGCTCCTACGAGCAGTACTTC. The rearrangement joins TRBV9 to TRBJ2-7, with 9 bases matching TRBD2. Trimming took 3 bases from V and 0 from J; bases not matched to a gene: 13. From germline, CDR1 is SGDLS and CDR2 YYNGEE. The CDR3 runs 18 residues.

The chain employs TRBV6-4 and TRBJ2-1; D is possibly TRBD2 (5 bases). Germline V gene data show CDR1 as MRHNA and CDR2 as SNTAGT. V gave up 2 bases and J gave up 8 bases, with 19 bases separating them. The CDR3 totals 16 residues. The CDR3 region has the DNA TGTGCCAGCAGTGACAGAGGGAGAATAGGTATCCATGAGCAGTTCTTC. Translated: CASSDRGRIGIHEQFF.

This clone was observed once. The chain employs TRBV29-1 and TRBJ2-3; 9 nucleotides match TRBD2. The V and J ends lost 1 base and 6 bases, in that order; junction bases with no gene match: 2. The CDR3 extends over 13 amino acids. CDR1 is SQVTM, CDR2 ANQGSEA, per germline. CDR3 nucleotide sequence: TGCAGCGTTGAAGTAGCGGGAGATGATACGCAGTATTTT. This gives the protein CSVEVAGDDTQYF.

This clone appeared a few times. The chain couples TRBV29-1 to TRBJ1-1; no clear D. Deletions cut 4 bases from V and 1 base from J, with 7 bases between. CDR3 length: 12 amino acids. The germline CDR1 and CDR2 sequences are SQVTM and ANQGSEA. The CDR3 nucleotides read TGCAGCGTTGTTATCGGGAACACTGAAGCTTTCTTT. Amino acid sequence: CSVVIGNTEAFF.

This clone has more than one count but fewer than ten. The genes are TRBV12-5 and TRBJ2-3; D possibly corresponds to TRBD1 (5 bases). The V and J ends lost 5 bases and 2 bases respectively, with 11 bases between them. Germline V gene lookup returns CDR1 LGHNT and CDR2 FRNRAP. CDR3 length equals 14 residues. CDR3 DNA: TGTGCTAGTGGTAGGGGTGATTCCACAGATACGCAGTATTTT. This sequence encodes CASGRGDSTDTQYF.

The rearrangement links TRBV7-2 to TRBJ2-7, with 8 bases aligning to TRBD1. The CDR3 sequence is 15 residues long. The V gene end was trimmed by 3 bases and the J gene end by 4 bases; junction bases not matched to a gene: 8. Germline values: CDR1 SGHTA, CDR2 FQGNSA. CDR3 in DNA: TGTGCCAGCAGCTTGACAGGGGAGGTAGTATACGAGCAGTACTTC. Its translation is CASSLTGEVVYEQYF. The complete variable domain, with remaining parts taken from reference TRBV7-2 and TRBJ2-7, reads GAGVSQSPSNKVTEKGKDVELRCDPISGHTALYWYRQSLGQGLEFLIYFQGNSAPDKSGLPSDRFSAERTGGSVSTLTIQRTQQEDSAVYLCASSLTGEVVYEQYFGPGTRLTVT.

This chain connects TRBV18 to TRBJ2-1; D is perhaps TRBD2 (5 bases). The CDR3 has 13 amino acids. The germline V gene encodes CDR1 KGHSH and CDR2 LQKENI. Trimming left V 0 bases short and J 5 bases short, with 5 bases between. CDR3 amino acids: CASSPPGDNEQFF. Written as DNA, the CDR3 is TGTGCCAGCTCACCACCGGGAGACAATGAGCAGTTCTTC.

There are a few counts of this clone. This chain joins TRBV7-6 and TRBJ1-5; D perhaps matches TRBD1 (5 bases). This CDR3 is 14 amino acids long. V was cut by 2 bases and J by 6 bases, with 11 bases left in between. CDR1 is SGHVS, CDR2 FNYEAQ, per germline. In DNA, the CDR3 is TGTGCCAGCAGCTTAATGACGGGGGGTCAGCCCCAGCATTTT. This translates into CASSLMTGGQPQHF.

The chain recombines TRBV29-1 with TRBJ2-7; D might be TRBD2 (6 bases). The CDR3 has 14 amino acids. The V gene's germline CDR1 is SQVTM and CDR2 ANQGSEA. The ends were cut back, 3 bases at V and 0 bases at J, with 12 bases in the middle. The CDR3 is CSVEAGPSSYEQYF. CDR3 in DNA: TGCAGCGTTGAGGCGGGGCCCAGCTCCTACGAGCAGTACTTC.

The V call is TRBV7-3, the J call TRBJ2-1, with 8 bases lining up with TRBD2. V lost 0 bases, J lost 0 bases, and 1 base stayed unmatched. This CDR3 comprises 16 residues. Looked up from germline, CDR1 is SGHTA and CDR2 is FQGTGA. The CDR3 DNA reads as TGTGCCAGCAGCTTAACCGGGAGGGGCTCCTACAATGAGCAGTTCTTC. It specifies CASSLTGRGSYNEQFF.